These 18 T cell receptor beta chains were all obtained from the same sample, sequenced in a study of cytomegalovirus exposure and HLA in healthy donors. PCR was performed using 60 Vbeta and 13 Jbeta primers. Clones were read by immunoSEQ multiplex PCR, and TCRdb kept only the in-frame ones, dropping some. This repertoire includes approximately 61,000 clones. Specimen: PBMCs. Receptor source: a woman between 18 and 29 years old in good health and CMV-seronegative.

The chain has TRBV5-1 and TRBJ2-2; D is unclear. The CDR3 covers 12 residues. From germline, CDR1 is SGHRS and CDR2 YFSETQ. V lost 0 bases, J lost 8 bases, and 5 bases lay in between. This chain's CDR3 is CASSLARGELFF. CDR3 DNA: TGCGCCAGCAGCTTGGCCCGGGGGGAGCTGTTTTTT.

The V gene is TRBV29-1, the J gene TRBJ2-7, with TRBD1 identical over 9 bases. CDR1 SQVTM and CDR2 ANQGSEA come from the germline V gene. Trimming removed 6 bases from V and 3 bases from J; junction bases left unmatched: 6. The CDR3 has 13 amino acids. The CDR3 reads CSVATGGVYEQYF. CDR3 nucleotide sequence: TGCAGCGTCGCGACAGGGGGGGTCTACGAGCAGTACTTC.

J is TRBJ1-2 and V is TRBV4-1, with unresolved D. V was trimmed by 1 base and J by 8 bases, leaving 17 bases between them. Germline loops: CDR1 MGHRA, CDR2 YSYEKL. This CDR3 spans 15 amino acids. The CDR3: CASSQAVWVTQGYTF. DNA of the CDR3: TGCGCCAGCAGCCAAGCGGTGTGGGTCACACAGGGCTACACCTTC.

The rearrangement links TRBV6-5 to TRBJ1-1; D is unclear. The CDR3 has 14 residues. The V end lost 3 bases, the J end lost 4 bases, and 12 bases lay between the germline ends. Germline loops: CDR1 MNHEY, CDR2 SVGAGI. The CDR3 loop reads CASSYDLSVTEAFF. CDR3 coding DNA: TGTGCCAGCAGTTATGACTTGTCAGTCACTGAAGCTTTCTTT.

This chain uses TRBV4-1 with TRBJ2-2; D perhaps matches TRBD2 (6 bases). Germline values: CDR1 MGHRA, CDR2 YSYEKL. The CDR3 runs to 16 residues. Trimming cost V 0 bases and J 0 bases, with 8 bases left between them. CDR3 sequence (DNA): TGCGCCAGCAGCCAAGAGGGGACTGCGAACACCGGGGAGCTGTTTTTT. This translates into CASSQEGTANTGELFF.

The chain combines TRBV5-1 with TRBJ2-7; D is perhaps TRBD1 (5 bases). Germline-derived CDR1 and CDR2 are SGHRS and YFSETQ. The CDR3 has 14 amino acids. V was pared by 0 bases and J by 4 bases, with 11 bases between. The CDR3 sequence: CASSLGAGLYEQYF. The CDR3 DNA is TGCGCCAGCAGCTTGGGGGCAGGGTTGTACGAGCAGTACTTC.

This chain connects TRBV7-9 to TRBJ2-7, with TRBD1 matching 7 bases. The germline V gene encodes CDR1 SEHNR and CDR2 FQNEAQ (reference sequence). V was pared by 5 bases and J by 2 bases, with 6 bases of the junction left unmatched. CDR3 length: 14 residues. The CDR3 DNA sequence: TGTGCCAGCAGCAACCGGGACAGTCCCTACGAGCAGTACTTC. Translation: CASSNRDSPYEQYF.

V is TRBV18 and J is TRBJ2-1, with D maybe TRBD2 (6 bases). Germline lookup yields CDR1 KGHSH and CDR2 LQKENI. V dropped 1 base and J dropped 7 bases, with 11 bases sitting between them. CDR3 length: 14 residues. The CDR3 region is CASSPLLAENEQFF. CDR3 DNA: TGTGCCAGCTCACCACTCTTAGCGGAAAATGAGCAGTTCTTC.

This chain's CDR3 is CASSREKLLGGGYTF. For the CDR3, the DNA is TGTGCCAGCAGCAGAGAGAAGCTTTTAGGGGGAGGCTACACCTTC. The J gene is TRBJ1-2, the V gene TRBV6-5; D may be TRBD1 (6 bases). Germline V gene data show CDR1 as MNHEY and CDR2 as SVGAGI. Between the trimmed V and J ends, which lost 6 bases and 8 bases, there was a span of 22 bases. This CDR3 is 15 amino acids long.

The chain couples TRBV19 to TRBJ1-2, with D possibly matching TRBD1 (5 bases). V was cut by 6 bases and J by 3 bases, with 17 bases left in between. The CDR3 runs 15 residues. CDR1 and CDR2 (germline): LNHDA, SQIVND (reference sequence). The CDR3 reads CASSPGQHRDYGYTF. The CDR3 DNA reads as TGTGCCAGTAGCCCTGGACAACATCGGGACTATGGCTACACCTTC.

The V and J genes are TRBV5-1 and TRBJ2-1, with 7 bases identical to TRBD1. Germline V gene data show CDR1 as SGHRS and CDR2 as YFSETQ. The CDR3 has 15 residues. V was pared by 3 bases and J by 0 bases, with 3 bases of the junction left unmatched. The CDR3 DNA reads TGCGCCAGCAGCTCCCGGGACAGCTCCTACAATGAGCAGTTCTTC. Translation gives CASSSRDSSYNEQFF.

CDR3 amino acids: CASSYSRGELFF. CDR3 nucleotide sequence: TGTGCCAGCAGTTACTCGCGCGGGGAGCTGTTTTTT. The gene calls are TRBV6-6 and TRBJ2-2; D is unresolved. Trimming shortened V by 0 bases and J by 7 bases, and 3 bases separated the two germline ends. CDR3 length equals 12 residues. Germline V gene data show CDR1 as MNHNY and CDR2 as SVGAGI (reference sequence).

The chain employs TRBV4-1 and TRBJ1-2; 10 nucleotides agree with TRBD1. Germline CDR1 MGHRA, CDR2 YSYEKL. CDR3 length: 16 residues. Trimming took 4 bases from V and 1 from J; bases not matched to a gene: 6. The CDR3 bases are TGCGCCAGCAGCCCCCCTGGGACAGGGGTTAACTATGGCTACACCTTC. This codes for CASSPPGTGVNYGYTF.

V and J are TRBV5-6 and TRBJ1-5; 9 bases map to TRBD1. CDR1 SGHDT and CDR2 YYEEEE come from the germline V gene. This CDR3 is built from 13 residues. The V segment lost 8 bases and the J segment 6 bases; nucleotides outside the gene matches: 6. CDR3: CARGTGNCQPQHF. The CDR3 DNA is TGTGCCAGGGGGACAGGGAATTGTCAGCCCCAGCATTTT.

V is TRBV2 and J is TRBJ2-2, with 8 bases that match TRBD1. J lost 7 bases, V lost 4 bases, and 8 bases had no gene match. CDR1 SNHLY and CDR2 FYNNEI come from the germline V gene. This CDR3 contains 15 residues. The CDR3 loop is CASSVGTGGFGELFF. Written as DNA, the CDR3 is TGTGCCAGCAGTGTTGGAACAGGGGGTTTCGGGGAGCTGTTTTTT.

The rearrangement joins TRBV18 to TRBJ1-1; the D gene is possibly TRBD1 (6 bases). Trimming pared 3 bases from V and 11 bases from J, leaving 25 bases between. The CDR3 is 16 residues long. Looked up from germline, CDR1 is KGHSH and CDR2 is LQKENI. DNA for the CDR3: TGTGCCAGCTCACCGGGACCTGGGGGGGCCATCACCGGGGCTTTCTTT. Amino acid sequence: CASSPGPGGAITGAFF.

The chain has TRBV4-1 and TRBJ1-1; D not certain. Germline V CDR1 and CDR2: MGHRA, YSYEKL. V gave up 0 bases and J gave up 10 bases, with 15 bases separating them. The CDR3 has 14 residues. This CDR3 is CASSQEEGWRGAFF. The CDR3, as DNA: TGCGCCAGCAGCCAAGAGGAAGGGTGGCGGGGAGCTTTCTTT.

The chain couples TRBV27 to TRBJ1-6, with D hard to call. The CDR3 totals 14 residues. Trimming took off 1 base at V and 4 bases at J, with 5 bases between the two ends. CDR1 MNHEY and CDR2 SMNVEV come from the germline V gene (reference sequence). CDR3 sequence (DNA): TGTGCCAGCAGTTTATGGCAGTATAATTCACCCCTCCACTTT. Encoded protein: CASSLWQYNSPLHF.